One and the same sample provided the 27 T cell receptor beta chains below, sequenced in a study of blood T cells in healthy people across ages. A sample-barcoded 5' primer and a J-beta primer mix were used in a second PCR of about 7 to 12 cycles. TCRdb called the 5' RACE reads again in MiXCR, with one record for every CDR3 protein. The sample lists 800,000 to 950,000 distinct CDR3 sequences; about 27% were seen once. These data were also filed under a second study, of T cells of mothers and their children.

Sequenced sample: blood. The receptors originated from a woman between 35 and 50 years old in good health.

The table lists this clonotype with a few counts. V is TRBV19 and J is TRBJ2-4; D may be TRBD1 (6 bases). The J call may be wrong; the DNA end is better matched by TRBJ2-7. The CDR3 has 16 amino acids. Germline assignment: CDR1 LNHDA and CDR2 SQIVND (reference sequence). The CDR3 DNA reads as TGTGCCAGTAGCACGACGGACAGTGAGTACACCTACGAGCAGTACTTC. This gives the protein CASSTTDSEYTYEQYF.

In this sample, this clonotype turned up a few times. One end of the junction varies from germline; a read error may be responsible. This chain joins TRBV20-1 and TRBJ1-2, with 7 bases lining up with TRBD1. The CDR3 contains 14 residues. The germline gives CDR1 DFQATT, CDR2 SNEGSKA (reference sequence). CDR3: CRAIPQGQLYGYTF. CDR3 sequence (DNA): TGCCGTGCCATCCCTCAGGGACAGCTCTATGGCTACACCTTC.

The rearrangement links TRBV5-1 to TRBJ1-2; perhaps TRBD1 as D (5 bases). Germline loops: CDR1 SGHRS, CDR2 YFSETQ. V was shortened by 3 bases and J by 5 bases, with 11 bases between the two germline ends. This CDR3 contains 13 residues. CDR3 bases: TGCGCCAGCAGCTGGGACGGAATATATGGCTACACCTTC. Protein product: CASSWDGIYGYTF. The variable domain in full, with the rest retrieved from reference TRBV5-1 and TRBJ1-2, is KAGVTQTPRYLIKTRGQQVTLSCSPISGHRSVSWYQQTPGQGLQFLFEYFSETQRNKGNFPGRFSGRQFSNSRSEMNVSTLELGDSALYLCASSWDGIYGYTFGSGTRLTVV.

This clonotype was detected ten times or more. The chain joins TRBV29-1 to TRBJ2-5; D possibly corresponds to TRBD2 (7 bases). The CDR3 sequence is 13 residues long. V was shortened by 4 bases and J by 5 bases, with 14 bases between the two germline ends. CDR1 and CDR2 from the germline V gene are SQVTM and ANQGSEA. CDR3 in DNA: TGCAGCGTTGTAGGGGGGGAGGCGGAGACCCAGTACTTC. As protein: CSVVGGEAETQYF.

This clonotype was picked up one time. A much larger clone differs from this one at a single base, so this may be a read error. This rearrangement joins TRBV9 to TRBJ2-1, with a weak D call TRBD2 (6 bases). Germline V gene sequence: CDR1 SGDLS, CDR2 YYNGEE. This CDR3 comprises 14 residues. CDR3 nucleotide sequence: TGTGCCAGCAGCAGGGCGGGGTCATACAATGAGCAGGTCTTC. It yields the protein CASSRAGSYNEQVF.

The V call is TRBV12-3 or TRBV12-4, the J call TRBJ2-1, with D maybe TRBD1 (6 bases). The length of the CDR3 is 16 residues. Trimming took off 7 bases at V and 4 bases at J, with 20 bases between the two ends. CDR3 in amino acids: CASITNTGFLYNEQFF. The CDR3 bases are TGTGCCAGCATTACTAATACAGGGTTTCTTTACAATGAGCAGTTCTTC.

This clonotype occurred a few times. V and J are TRBV20-1 and TRBJ1-5, with 9 positions matching TRBD1. CDR3 length: 14 amino acids. The V gene's germline CDR1 is DFQATT and CDR2 SNEGSKA (reference sequence). After removal of 4 bases from V and 9 bases from J, the junction contained 10 bases not matched to a gene. Here the CDR3 DNA reads TGCAGTGCTATACGAACAGGGGGCATAGGGCCCCAGCATTTT. Amino acid sequence: CSAIRTGGIGPQHF.

This clonotype was seen at least ten times. The rearrangement joins TRBV14 to TRBJ2-3, with a weak D call TRBD1 (6 bases). Trimming pared 1 base from V and 1 base from J, leaving 9 bases between. The CDR3 is made up of 15 amino acids. The germline V gene has CDR1 SGHDN and CDR2 FVKESK. DNA for the CDR3: TGTGCCAGCAGCCAAGGGGGGCCTCGCACAGATACGCAGTATTTT. Translated: CASSQGGPRTDTQYF.

This chain links TRBV20-1 with TRBJ2-5; tentative D call: TRBD1 (5 bases). CDR1 is DFQATT, CDR2 SNEGSKA, per germline (reference sequence). The CDR3 loop spans 14 amino acids. V was trimmed by 5 bases and J by 1 base, leaving 14 bases between them. The CDR3 nucleotides read TGCAGTGCTCAAACTCTAGGGGTCCAAGAGACCCAGTACTTC. It encodes CSAQTLGVQETQYF.

This clonotype was counted many times. The gene calls are TRBV29-1 and TRBJ2-5, with 10 bases aligning to TRBD2. CDR1 SQVTM and CDR2 ANQGSEA come from the germline V gene. The junction had 13 bases not matched to a gene; V was cut back by 7 bases and J by 5 bases. The CDR3 has 15 amino acids. This CDR3 reads CSASGGASGGETQYF. In DNA form, the CDR3 reads TGCAGCGCCTCCGGGGGTGCTAGCGGGGGTGAGACCCAGTACTTC.

About this clonotype itself: Its ends do not fully match the called genes, so a read error is possible. V is TRBV20-1 and J is TRBJ2-3, with D possibly TRBD2 on 6 matching bases. Per the germline V gene, CDR1 is DFQATT and CDR2 is SNEGSKA (reference sequence). This CDR3 region has 16 residues. The CDR3 DNA reads TGCAGTGCTACGAGTATAACGGGAACTAGCACAGATACGCGGTATTTT. Its protein is CSATSITGTSTDTRYF.

This clonotype was found many times. A read error may account for a junction end that differs from germline. This sequence joins TRBV10-3 and TRBJ2-7, with unresolved D. From germline, CDR1 is ENHRY and CDR2 SYGVKD. This CDR3 is built from 11 residues. The CDR3 coding sequence is TGTGCCATCAGTGGTGCCTATGAGCAGTACTTC. Its translation is CAISGAYEQYF.

This clonotype was seen only a few times. As DNA, the CDR3 is TGTGCCAGCCTCTCGACGGGGAGCTCCTACAATGAGCAGTTCTTC. Its protein is CASLSTGSSYNEQFF. J is TRBJ2-1 and V is TRBV28; weak D call: TRBD2 (5 bases). The V and J ends lost 8 bases and 0 bases respectively, with 14 bases between them. This CDR3 has 15 amino acids. Germline values: CDR1 MDHEN, CDR2 SYDVKM.

The chain recombines TRBV7-2 with TRBJ2-1, with 7 bases matching TRBD1. Germline lookup yields CDR1 SGHTA and CDR2 FQGNSA. The CDR3 has 16 amino acids. V trimming: 4 bases; J trimming: 0 bases; junction bases outside the gene matches: 6. CDR3 amino acids: CASSSDRPSSYNEQFF. DNA of the CDR3: TGTGCCAGCAGCTCGGACAGGCCGAGCTCCTACAATGAGCAGTTCTTC.

Many counts were recorded for this clonotype. This rearrangement joins TRBV15 to TRBJ2-5, with D possibly TRBD2 on 6 matching bases. This CDR3 has 16 amino acids. The V end was cut by 0 bases, the J end by 2 bases, with 13 bases between. Germline V gene sequence: CDR1 LNHNV, CDR2 YYDKDF (reference sequence). CDR3 amino acids: CATSRDGAGTQETQYF. CDR3 coding DNA: TGTGCCACCAGCAGAGATGGCGCGGGGACGCAAGAGACCCAGTACTTC.

This clonotype was observed a handful of times. The CDR3 nucleotides are TGTGCCAGCATAGGCGGTTGGAGGGACAGGGGGTTGGATCAGCCCCAGCATTTT. Its protein is CASIGGWRDRGLDQPQHF. The chain couples TRBV27 to TRBJ1-5; TRBD1 agrees at 11 bases. The germline V gene has CDR1 MNHEY and CDR2 SMNVEV (reference sequence). Trimming at V came to 7 bases and at J to 5 bases, leaving 16 bases not matched to a gene. The CDR3 loop spans 18 amino acids.

Only a few counts were recorded for this clonotype. The CDR3 DNA reads as TGTGCCAGCACCCCCGGGGTTGGGGGAAGAGAGACCCAGTACTTC. It encodes CASTPGVGGRETQYF. The chain has TRBV2 and TRBJ2-5, with D perhaps matching TRBD1 or TRBD2 (5 bases each). CDR1 is SNHLY and CDR2 is FYNNEI in the germline V gene. Trimming pared 7 bases from V and 4 bases from J, leaving 19 bases between. The CDR3 is 15 residues long.

This clonotype has a handful of counts. The chain has TRBV12-3 or TRBV12-4 and TRBJ1-5; 7 bases are a match to TRBD1. With V trimmed by 2 bases and J by 7 bases, 5 bases remained unmatched. This CDR3 has 14 residues. The CDR3 nucleotides are TGTGCCAGCAGTTTACAGGGGGTCAGGCAGCCCCAGCATTTT. It codes for CASSLQGVRQPQHF.

This chain links TRBV7-2 with TRBJ2-5; D is unresolved. The germline V gene has CDR1 SGHTA and CDR2 FQGNSA. The V and J ends lost 5 bases and 2 bases respectively, with 18 bases between them. The CDR3 consists of 16 residues. The CDR3 DNA is TGTGCCAGCAGCCCGCCCGGGCCCAGCAATCAAGAGACCCAGTACTTC. It encodes CASSPPGPSNQETQYF. The whole variable domain, remainder taken from reference TRBV7-2 and TRBJ2-5, is GAGVSQSPSNKVTEKGKDVELRCDPISGHTALYWYRQSLGQGLEFLIYFQGNSAPDKSGLPSDRFSAERTGGSVSTLTIQRTQQEDSAVYLCASSPPGPSNQETQYFGPGTRLLVL.

This clonotype was picked up a small number of times. The chain recombines TRBV28 with TRBJ1-2; D is uncertain. With 1 base removed from V and 4 bases from J, the gap between germline ends came to 10 bases. The CDR3 is made up of 14 amino acids. The germline gives CDR1 MDHEN, CDR2 SYDVKM. CDR3 coding DNA: TGTGCCAGCAGTTTATCTCAGGATATCTATGGCTACACCTTC. Translating it yields CASSLSQDIYGYTF.

The CDR3 coding sequence is TGTGCCAGCGGAAAGGACAGGGACGGCTGTGGCTACACCTTC. It translates to CASGKDRDGCGYTF. This chain uses TRBV2 with TRBJ1-2, with TRBD1 identical over 8 bases. Germline CDR1 SNHLY, CDR2 FYNNEI. The CDR3 extends over 14 amino acids. V lost 8 bases, J lost 7 bases, and 12 bases stayed unmatched.

The rearrangement joins TRBV29-1 to TRBJ1-1; D is undetermined. V gave up 6 bases and J gave up 3 bases, with 11 bases separating them. From germline, CDR1 is SQVTM and CDR2 ANQGSEA. CDR3 length: 12 residues. DNA for the CDR3: TGCAGCGTGAGGGCAGGCTACACTGAAGCTTTCTTT. It specifies CSVRAGYTEAFF.

V usage is TRBV11-2 and J usage is TRBJ2-3; 7 nucleotides line up with TRBD2. Trimming took 8 bases from V and 4 from J; bases not matched to a gene: 12. The CDR3 has 15 residues. Germline V gene sequence: CDR1 SGHAT, CDR2 FQNNGV. In DNA form, the CDR3 reads TGTGCCAGCGATGCGAGCGGGGAGGGCGCAGATACGCAGTATTTT. Protein sequence: CASDASGEGADTQYF.

This clonotype occurred a few times. The J gene is TRBJ1-1, the V gene TRBV3-1; D not resolved. Trimming pared 2 bases from V and 3 bases from J, leaving 10 bases between. This CDR3 comprises 14 residues. The V gene's germline CDR1 is LGHDT and CDR2 YNNKEL (reference sequence). CDR3 coding DNA: TGTGCCAGCAGCCAAACCAGAGAATACACTGAAGCTTTCTTT. It translates to CASSQTREYTEAFF.

The chain joins TRBV20-1 to TRBJ2-5, with 13 positions matching TRBD2. With 7 bases clipped from V and 2 bases from J, the junction kept 4 bases outside the gene matches. The CDR3 covers 14 residues. Germline V gives CDR1 DFQATT, CDR2 SNEGSKA (reference sequence). CDR3 bases: TGCAGTGTAACTAGCGGGGGGGGACAAGAGACCCAGTACTTC. Its protein product is CSVTSGGGQETQYF.

The chain has TRBV18 and TRBJ2-3; D may be TRBD2 (7 bases). Looked up from germline, CDR1 is KGHSH and CDR2 is LQKENI. V was trimmed by 1 base and J by 4 bases, leaving 21 bases between them. This CDR3 spans 18 amino acids. DNA of the CDR3: TGTGCCAGCTCACCACTCGCGGGGGCGAGAAGGGACGCAGATACGCAGTATTTT. Protein: CASSPLAGARRDADTQYF.

The CDR3 DNA sequence: TGCAGTGCTACGCGCAGAACCACCAGCTACGAGCAGTACTTC. This gives the protein CSATRRTTSYEQYF. This chain connects TRBV20-1 to TRBJ2-7; D unresolved. The V end was cut by 4 bases, the J end by 3 bases, with 16 bases between. CDR1 DFQATT and CDR2 SNEGSKA come from the germline V gene (reference sequence). The CDR3 length is 14 residues.